Following are 17 T cell receptor beta chains from one sample sequenced in a study of CD8 T cells in Susac syndrome. RNA, at roughly 0.5 to 1 ug, was reverse transcribed with random hexamers. From the immunoSEQ multiplex PCR reads, TCRdb called clonotypes with MiXCR, one entry per CDR3 protein. Among about 120,000 distinct CDR3 sequences listed, less than 95% were seen once. The specimen was CD8+ T cells from PBMCs. The receptor set was obtained from a human donor in good health.

V gene TRBV29-1 combines with J gene TRBJ1-3, with 8 bases lining up with TRBD1. This CDR3 comprises 18 residues. Germline assignment: CDR1 SQVTM and CDR2 ANQGSEA. The junction had 15 bases not matched to a gene; V was cut back by 5 bases and J by 0 bases. The CDR3, as DNA: TGCAGCGTTACAACCGGGACAGGAGGGATCGGCTCTGGAAACACCATATATTTT. It is translated as CSVTTGTGGIGSGNTIYF.

The chain recombines TRBV12-3 or TRBV12-4 with TRBJ1-2, with TRBD1 matching over 8 bases. The CDR3 loop spans 17 amino acids. The V gene end was trimmed by 6 bases and the J gene end by 4 bases; junction bases not matched to a gene: 16. CDR3 sequence: CASSQGTGAALGYGYTF. In DNA, the CDR3 is TGTGCCAGCAGCCAAGGGACAGGAGCCGCCCTAGGCTATGGCTACACCTTC.

V is TRBV5-4 and J is TRBJ2-5; unclear D gene. Per germline, CDR1 SGHNT and CDR2 YYREEE (reference sequence). The CDR3 is 12 residues long. V lost 3 bases to trimming and J lost 1 base, with 4 bases between them. CDR3 sequence (DNA): TGTGCCAGCAGCTGGCCCCAAGAGACCCAGTACTTC. This encodes CASSWPQETQYF.

The CDR3 DNA is TGTGCCAGCAGCCGAGTAATGGGCATCGGCACAGATACGCAGTATTTT. Its protein is CASSRVMGIGTDTQYF. This chain connects TRBV7-2 to TRBJ2-3, with D unclear. This CDR3 is built from 16 residues. The germline CDR1 and CDR2 sequences are SGHTA and FQGNSA. The V and J ends lost 5 bases and 1 base respectively, with 16 bases between them.

This clonotype was observed a single time. The V call is TRBV27, the J call TRBJ1-6, with D uncertain. V lost 7 bases and J lost 4, with 5 bases in between. This CDR3 spans 12 amino acids. CDR1 and CDR2 from the germline V gene are MNHEY and SMNVEV (reference sequence). CDR3 in DNA: TGTGCCAGCACTCGTTATAATTCACCCCTCCACTTT. Protein sequence: CASTRYNSPLHF.

The genes are TRBV19 and TRBJ2-1; possibly TRBD1 for D (5 bases). The length of the CDR3 is 16 residues. The V gene's germline CDR1 is LNHDA and CDR2 SQIVND (reference sequence). Trimming shortened V by 5 bases and J by 1 base, and 15 bases separated the two germline ends. CDR3 protein: CASSALQGRSYNEQFF. DNA of the CDR3: TGTGCCAGTAGTGCCCTCCAGGGTAGGTCCTACAATGAGCAGTTCTTC. The whole variable domain, filled in from reference TRBV19 and TRBJ2-1, reads DGGITQSPKYLFRKEGQNVTLSCEQNLNHDAMYWYRQDPGQGLRLIYYSQIVNDFQKGDIAEGYSVSREKKESFPLTVTSAQKNPTAFYLCASSALQGRSYNEQFFGPGTRLTVL.

This clonotype was counted a single time. The chain recombines TRBV10-3 with TRBJ1-2, with D unclear. CDR1 and CDR2 (germline): ENHRY, SYGVKD. V was cut by 7 bases and J by 6 bases, with 12 bases left in between. The CDR3 length is 12 residues. CDR3 coding DNA: TGTGCCATCACCCAGGAGGGTGATGGCTACACCTTC. Translation: CAITQEGDGYTF.

The chain combines TRBV5-1 with TRBJ1-4; D perhaps matches TRBD1 (6 bases). The germline V gene has CDR1 SGHRS and CDR2 YFSETQ. V shed 0 bases and J shed 4 bases, with 13 bases lying between them. The CDR3 consists of 16 residues. The CDR3 sequence: CASSLARGQDNEKLFF. Here the CDR3 DNA reads TGCGCCAGCAGCTTGGCCCGGGGGCAGGATAATGAAAAACTGTTTTTT.

The J gene is TRBJ2-1, the V gene TRBV4-3; 7 nucleotides align to TRBD2. CDR3 length: 16 residues. Per the germline V gene, CDR1 is LGHNA and CDR2 is YSLEER. Germline trimming cut 4 bases from V and 7 bases from J; bases unmatched to any gene: 13. The CDR3, as DNA: TGCGCCAGCAGCCCCCGGGGGTCGGTAGCGGGTAATGAGCAGTTCTTC. It encodes CASSPRGSVAGNEQFF.

The CDR3 region has the DNA TGCAGCGCCGAGGGCGGGCAGACCTACGAGCAGTACTTC. This encodes CSAEGGQTYEQYF. The rearrangement uses TRBV29-1 and TRBJ2-7, with D maybe TRBD2 (5 bases). CDR3 length equals 13 residues. Germline-derived CDR1 and CDR2 are SQVTM and ANQGSEA. Trimming pared 7 bases from V and 2 bases from J, leaving 15 bases between.

The genes are TRBV27 and TRBJ2-7; 7 nucleotides agree with TRBD2. Germline loops: CDR1 MNHEY, CDR2 SMNVEV (reference sequence). The J segment lost 3 bases and the V segment lost 6 bases, leaving 11 bases of the junction unmatched. The CDR3 extends over 15 amino acids. CDR3 sequence (DNA): TGTGCCAGCAGCATGTGGGCTTCGGGGGGCTACGAGCAGTACTTC. It codes for CASSMWASGGYEQYF.

The rearrangement uses TRBV29-1 and TRBJ1-1, with TRBD1 identical over 7 bases. The CDR3 is 13 residues long. V dropped 5 bases and J dropped 7; count of bases not matched to a gene: 10. Germline CDR1 reads SQVTM; CDR2 reads ANQGSEA. The CDR3 sequence is CSVSGQPIVEAFF. In DNA form, the CDR3 reads TGCAGCGTTTCGGGACAGCCGATTGTTGAAGCTTTCTTT.

The J gene is TRBJ2-7, the V gene TRBV20-1; the D gene is possibly TRBD2 (5 bases). From germline, CDR1 is DFQATT and CDR2 SNEGSKA (reference sequence). V lost 6 bases, J lost 3 bases, and 9 bases lay in between. The CDR3 runs to 11 residues. The CDR3 coding sequence is TGCAGTGCGTTCCGGGGCTACGAGCAGTACTTC. It translates to CSAFRGYEQYF.

This sequence joins TRBV18 and TRBJ2-5, with unresolved D. This CDR3 is built from 14 residues. V lost 0 bases and J lost 3, with 8 bases in between. Germline CDR1 reads KGHSH; CDR2 reads LQKENI. CDR3 amino acids: CASSPPNSEETQYF. For the CDR3, the DNA is TGTGCCAGCTCACCACCGAACAGCGAAGAGACCCAGTACTTC.

This clonotype was counted once. V and J are TRBV20-1 and TRBJ2-7, with a tentative D call TRBD2 (6 bases). CDR1 is DFQATT, CDR2 SNEGSKA, per germline (reference sequence). This CDR3 has 15 residues. The V and J ends lost 0 bases and 0 bases respectively, with 12 bases between them. CDR3 in amino acids: CSARDTGSTSYEQYF. The CDR3 bases are TGCAGTGCTAGAGATACCGGGAGTACCTCCTACGAGCAGTACTTC.

V is TRBV3-1 and J is TRBJ1-6; weak D call: TRBD1 (6 bases). The CDR3 runs 17 residues. CDR1 is LGHDT, CDR2 YNNKEL, per germline (reference sequence). The ends were cut back, 1 base at V and 2 bases at J, with 12 bases in the middle. The CDR3 DNA reads as TGTGCCAGCAGCCAAGTACTCAGGGGTACCTATAATTCACCCCTCCACTTT. It translates to CASSQVLRGTYNSPLHF.

This clonotype came up once. V usage is TRBV5-1 and J usage is TRBJ2-1; the match to TRBD2 covers 12 bases. This CDR3 is 16 amino acids long. The germline V gene encodes CDR1 SGHRS and CDR2 YFSETQ. V lost 2 bases, J lost 5 bases, and 5 bases stayed unmatched. The CDR3 spells CASSFRLAGADNEQFF. CDR3 bases: TGCGCCAGCAGCTTTCGACTAGCGGGAGCCGACAATGAGCAGTTCTTC.